Following are 25 T cell receptor beta chains from one sample sequenced in a study of blood T cell repertoires in COVID-19. Only in-frame clones appear in the TCRdb table, and some are missing; sequencing was by immunoSEQ multiplex PCR. This table has a few hundred thousand clones, roughly 91% appearing once. Sequencing was performed on PBMCs or T cells enriched from blood (not recorded which). These receptors were taken from a young woman who had recovered from COVID-19.

The count of this clone is one. The rearrangement links TRBV5-1 to TRBJ2-7; TRBD1 matches at 7 bases. CDR1 SGHRS and CDR2 YFSETQ come from the germline V gene. J gave up 3 bases and V 4 bases, and 7 bases lay outside the gene matches. The length of the CDR3 is 14 residues. CDR3 in amino acids: CASSPRGGDYEQYF. The CDR3 nucleotides are TGCGCCAGCAGCCCCCGAGGGGGCGACTACGAGCAGTACTTC.

The V gene is TRBV5-1, the J gene TRBJ2-2; the D gene is possibly TRBD1 (7 bases). Germline CDR1 SGHRS, CDR2 YFSETQ. The V gene lost 4 bases and the J gene lost 10 bases, with 14 bases spanning the gap. CDR3 size: 13 residues. CDR3 sequence: CASSPTGEAELFF. The CDR3 coding sequence is TGCGCCAGCAGCCCAACAGGGGAGGCGGAGCTGTTTTTT. Full variable domain (remainder filled in from reference TRBV5-1 and TRBJ2-2): KAGVTQTPRYLIKTRGQQVTLSCSPISGHRSVSWYQQTPGQGLQFLFEYFSETQRNKGNFPGRFSGRQFSNSRSEMNVSTLELGDSALYLCASSPTGEAELFFGEGSRLTVL.

V gene TRBV18 combines with J gene TRBJ1-1; tentative D call: TRBD1 (5 bases). Germline-derived CDR1 and CDR2 are KGHSH and LQKENI. The CDR3 sequence is 13 residues long. V was trimmed by 0 bases and J by 10 bases, leaving 12 bases between them. CDR3 DNA: TGTGCCAGCTCACCACCGAAGGACATCGGAGCTTTCTTT. This codes for CASSPPKDIGAFF.

The CDR3 reads CASKGRGFRGYTEAFF. The DNA for the CDR3 is TGTGCCAGTAAGGGCAGGGGGTTCCGGGGGTACACTGAAGCTTTCTTT. The chain has TRBV19 and TRBJ1-1; 7 positions agree with TRBD1. Germline values: CDR1 LNHDA, CDR2 SQIVND (reference sequence). The V gene end was trimmed by 7 bases and the J gene end by 3 bases; junction bases not matched to a gene: 14. The length of the CDR3 is 16 residues.

The V and J genes are TRBV5-5 and TRBJ2-7; 8 nucleotides align to TRBD2. V shed 4 bases and J 0 bases; nucleotides not matched to a gene: 3. The CDR3 is 14 amino acids. Germline V gene lookup returns CDR1 SGHKS and CDR2 YYEKEE (reference sequence). As DNA, the CDR3 is TGTGCCAGCAGCCCAAGCGGGAGCTCCTACGAGCAGTACTTC. Translating it yields CASSPSGSSYEQYF.

The chain carries TRBV29-1 and TRBJ1-2; D gene unclear. Germline V lookup: CDR1 SQVTM, CDR2 ANQGSEA. The CDR3 covers 13 residues. The CDR3 spells CSGLEQPTYGYTF. In DNA form, the CDR3 reads TGCAGTGGGCTCGAACAGCCTACCTATGGCTACACCTTC.

The rearrangement links TRBV4-2 to TRBJ2-7; 13 bases match TRBD2. In germline, CDR1 is LGHNA, CDR2 YNFKEQ. The CDR3 is 17 amino acids. Trimming cost V 0 bases and J 4 bases; bases outside gene matches: 6. The CDR3 region is CASSQELAGGPMYEQYF. Here the CDR3 DNA reads TGTGCCAGCAGCCAAGAACTAGCGGGAGGGCCTATGTACGAGCAGTACTTC.

This clone was seen only once. The chain couples TRBV19 to TRBJ2-1; TRBD1 agrees at 7 bases. From germline, CDR1 is LNHDA and CDR2 SQIVND (reference sequence). The CDR3 loop spans 15 amino acids. V lost 7 bases, J lost 2 bases, and 8 bases stayed unmatched. Here the CDR3 DNA reads TGTGCCAGTACCCTGACAGGGAGCCCCTACAATGAGCAGTTCTTC. Its protein product is CASTLTGSPYNEQFF.

The chain couples TRBV3-1 (or the pseudogene TRBV3-2) to TRBJ1-1; 8 nucleotides align to TRBD1. The germline V gene has CDR1 LGHDT and CDR2 YNNKEL (reference sequence). The CDR3 has 14 amino acids. V shed 2 bases and J 6 bases; nucleotides not matched to a gene: 5. The DNA for the CDR3 is TGTGCCAGCAGCCAAACCACAGGGGGATCTGAAGCTTTCTTT. It codes for CASSQTTGGSEAFF.

V gene TRBV7-9 combines with J gene TRBJ2-5; 9 bases match TRBD1. CDR1 and CDR2 (germline): SEHNR, FQNEAQ (reference sequence). V was pared by 6 bases and J by 4 bases, with 3 bases of the junction left unmatched. This CDR3 region has 13 residues. The CDR3 bases are TGTGCCAGCAGACAGGGACAGGGAGAGACCCAGTACTTC. This sequence encodes CASRQGQGETQYF.

The V and J genes are TRBV5-1 and TRBJ1-1, with TRBD1 matching over 7 bases. This CDR3 contains 15 residues. The trim removed 3 bases at V and 3 bases at J, leaving 8 bases unmatched. Germline loops: CDR1 SGHRS, CDR2 YFSETQ. DNA for the CDR3: TGCGCCAGCAGCTCGTACAGGGGATCGGACACTGAAGCTTTCTTT. Protein: CASSSYRGSDTEAFF.

CDR3 sequence reads: CASSKDSTSNQPQHF. The DNA for the CDR3 is TGTGCCAGTAGTAAGGACAGCACCTCAAATCAGCCCCAGCATTTT. The rearrangement uses TRBV19 and TRBJ1-5; perhaps TRBD1 as D (6 bases). Trimming removed 4 bases at V and 4 bases at J, with 14 bases between. This CDR3 is 15 amino acids long. In germline, CDR1 is LNHDA, CDR2 SQIVND (reference sequence). Drawing the rest from reference TRBV19 and TRBJ1-5, the complete variable domain is DGGITQSPKYLFRKEGQNVTLSCEQNLNHDAMYWYRQDPGQGLRLIYYSQIVNDFQKGDIAEGYSVSREKKESFPLTVTSAQKNPTAFYLCASSKDSTSNQPQHFGDGTRLSIL.

V and J are TRBV19 and TRBJ2-7; 11 positions match TRBD1. The CDR3 length is 15 residues. The germline gives CDR1 LNHDA, CDR2 SQIVND (reference sequence). Losses at the gene ends were 4 bases for V and 3 bases for J; bases not matched to a gene: 5. CDR3 bases: TGTGCCAGTAGTAGGGGGGACAGGGGGTTCTACGAGCAGTACTTC. It codes for CASSRGDRGFYEQYF.

The chain couples TRBV13 to TRBJ2-7; TRBD2 matches 7 bases. The CDR3 runs 15 residues. Germline CDR1 is PRHDT and CDR2 is FYEKMQ (reference sequence). J lost 2 bases, V lost 0 bases, and 4 bases had no gene match. The CDR3 loop is CASSLGPSGTYEQYF. DNA for the CDR3: TGTGCCAGCAGCTTAGGACCGAGCGGGACCTACGAGCAGTACTTC.

This clone was detected once. This sequence joins TRBV5-6 and TRBJ1-2, with D possibly TRBD1 on 5 matching bases. This CDR3 has 13 amino acids. Trimming took 0 bases from V and 5 from J, leaving 8 bases between them. Germline V gene data show CDR1 as SGHDT and CDR2 as YYEEEE. The CDR3: CASSLAGGYGYTF. The CDR3 DNA reads as TGTGCCAGCAGCTTGGCCGGGGGGTATGGCTACACCTTC.

The genes are TRBV13 and TRBJ1-2; the match to TRBD1 covers 7 bases. The germline V gene encodes CDR1 PRHDT and CDR2 FYEKMQ (reference sequence). V was clipped by 1 base and J by 3 bases; unmatched bases: 5. The CDR3 totals 15 residues. CDR3 protein: CASSLDWGTDYGYTF. CDR3 coding DNA: TGTGCCAGCAGCTTAGATTGGGGGACAGACTATGGCTACACCTTC.

This rearrangement joins TRBV2 to TRBJ1-1; 9 bases align to TRBD1. This CDR3 is built from 17 residues. In germline, CDR1 is SNHLY, CDR2 FYNNEI. After removal of 3 bases from V and 5 bases from J, the junction contained 13 bases not matched to a gene. As DNA, the CDR3 is TGTGCCAGCAGTGAGGCTTTTTCGGGACAGGGCAATACTGAAGCTTTCTTT. It translates to CASSEAFSGQGNTEAFF. Using reference TRBV2 and TRBJ1-1 for the parts outside the CDR3, the full variable domain is EPEVTQTPSHQVTQMGQEVILRCVPISNHLYFYWYRQILGQKVEFLVSFYNNEISEKSEIFDDQFSVERPDGSNFTLKIRSTKLEDSAMYFCASSEAFSGQGNTEAFFGQGTRLTVV.

The chain recombines TRBV4-1 with TRBJ1-5; possibly TRBD1 for D (6 bases). Trimming took 0 bases from V and 6 from J, leaving 15 bases between them. Germline CDR1 reads MGHRA; CDR2 reads YSYEKL. This CDR3 has 16 amino acids. CDR3 residues: CASSQDQGIPTQPQHF. CDR3 sequence (DNA): TGCGCCAGCAGCCAAGACCAGGGGATTCCTACTCAGCCCCAGCATTTT.

The V and J genes are TRBV7-2 and TRBJ2-1; D possibly corresponds to TRBD1 (5 bases). Trimming pared 4 bases from V and 7 bases from J, leaving 23 bases between. This CDR3 is 17 amino acids long. The V gene's germline CDR1 is SGHTA and CDR2 FQGNSA. CDR3: CASSSRVWGLAQNEQFF. CDR3 nucleotides: TGTGCCAGCAGCTCGCGAGTATGGGGCCTGGCCCAGAATGAGCAGTTCTTC.

CDR3 nucleotide sequence: TGTGCCAGCAGCTCCCGACTCGCGGGAGGGTCTAATACGCAGTATTTT. Translation gives CASSSRLAGGSNTQYF. The chain employs TRBV5-4 and TRBJ2-3, with 9 positions matching TRBD2. Germline V lookup: CDR1 SGHNT, CDR2 YYREEE (reference sequence). J gave up 7 bases and V 3 bases, and 12 bases lay outside the gene matches. The CDR3 totals 16 residues.

The rearrangement links TRBV20-1 to TRBJ2-5; D remains ambiguous. Trimming pared 3 bases from V and 7 bases from J, leaving 12 bases between. The CDR3 loop spans 12 amino acids. Germline V gene sequence: CDR1 DFQATT, CDR2 SNEGSKA (reference sequence). CDR3 protein: CSASGASGTQYF. Here the CDR3 DNA reads TGCAGTGCTAGTGGAGCATCGGGGACCCAGTACTTC.

V and J are TRBV27 and TRBJ1-6, with TRBD1 matching over 8 bases. The germline CDR1 and CDR2 sequences are MNHEY and SMNVEV (reference sequence). This CDR3 contains 14 residues. V shed 6 bases, J shed 5 bases, and the junction held 3 bases outside the gene matches. DNA for the CDR3: TGTGCCAGCAGCGTGGACAGGGATAATTCACCCCTCCACTTT. Encoded protein: CASSVDRDNSPLHF.

This chain connects TRBV6-4 to TRBJ2-3, with D tentatively TRBD1 (6 bases). Germline CDR1 and CDR2: MRHNA and SNTAGT. This CDR3 region has 15 residues. Trimming removed 5 bases from V and 6 bases from J, with 18 bases in between. The CDR3 nucleotides read TGTGCCAGCAGTTCGGGGACACTTGAAGGGGATACGCAGTATTTT. Residues: CASSSGTLEGDTQYF.

The J gene is TRBJ1-1, the V gene TRBV10-3; D may be TRBD1 (5 bases). Germline lookup yields CDR1 ENHRY and CDR2 SYGVKD. The CDR3 is 12 residues long. V was trimmed by 6 bases and J by 1 base, leaving 6 bases between them. CDR3 protein: CAIRGRNTEAFF. The CDR3 nucleotides read TGTGCCATCAGGGGGCGGAACACTGAAGCTTTCTTT.

J is TRBJ1-2 and V is TRBV6-5; no clear D gene. Trimming removed 6 bases at V and 4 bases at J, with 12 bases between. This CDR3 spans 13 amino acids. Germline-derived CDR1 and CDR2 are MNHEY and SVGAGI. The CDR3 spells CASSSPRLYGYTF. Here the CDR3 DNA reads TGTGCCAGCAGCAGCCCCCGACTCTATGGCTACACCTTC.